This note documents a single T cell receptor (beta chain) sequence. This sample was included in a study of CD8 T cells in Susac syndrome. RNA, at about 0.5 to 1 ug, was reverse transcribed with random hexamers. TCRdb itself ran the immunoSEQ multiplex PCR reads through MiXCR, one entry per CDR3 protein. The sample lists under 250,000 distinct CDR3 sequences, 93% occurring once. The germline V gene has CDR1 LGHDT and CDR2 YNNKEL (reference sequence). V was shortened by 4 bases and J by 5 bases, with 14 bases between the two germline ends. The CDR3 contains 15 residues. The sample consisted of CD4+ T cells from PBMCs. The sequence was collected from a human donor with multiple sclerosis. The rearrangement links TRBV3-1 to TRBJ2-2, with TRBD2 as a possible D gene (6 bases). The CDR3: CASSPSGGWTGELFF. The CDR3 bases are TGTGCCAGCAGCCCGTCAGGAGGGTGGACCGGGGAGCTGTTTTTT.